This is a list of T cell receptor beta chains from one sample in a study of T cells in tumors after PD-1 blockade. The data were produced by immunoSEQ multiplex PCR, yet TCRdb's version contains in-frame clones alone and is incomplete. The top ten clones hold around 8.7% of a sample with around 50,000 clones, more than 60% of them seen once. The sequences come from PBMCs, collected before anti-PD-1 therapy. Every receptor here comes from a human donor with advanced basal cell or squamous cell carcinoma (not recorded which). Each CDR3 is given with its conserved first and last residue. The D gene is left open where the match is weak. Where a row states a size, it is once, few, many or the class of an expanded clone; other rows omit it.

>TRBV2|13|NA|TRBJ2-1|NA
TGTGCCAGCACGGGAGAGGGAGTTAATGAGCAGTTCTTC
CASTGEGVNEQFF
>TRBV29-1|16|NA|TRBJ2-7|NA
TGCAGCGTCCGGGCCTCCCACAAGGGGGATAGATACGAGCAGTACTTC
CSVRASHKGDRYEQYF
>TRBV5-6|13|NA|TRBJ2-7|NA
TGTGCCAGCAGCTTGGGGTTCGGGGACGAGCAGTACTTC
CASSLGFGDEQYF
>TRBV6-6|13|NA|TRBJ1-1|NA
TGTGCCAGCAGTCAGACCCGGGAACGTCTGGCTTTCTTT
CASSQTRERLAFF
>TRBV3-1/TRBV3-2|15|TRBD1|TRBJ2-2|few
TGTGCCAGCAGCCTCGGACAGGGCCGCGCCGGGGAGCTGTTTTTT
CASSLGQGRAGELFF
>TRBV28|15|TRBD1|TRBJ1-5|NA
TGTGCCAGCAGTTCCACACCGAGAAGAGGGGGCCTCATGGATTTT
CASSSTPRRGGLMDF
>TRBV18|15|NA|TRBJ2-1|NA
TGTGCCAGCTCACCAATTTCCCCCGGGATGGCGGAGCAGTTCTTC
CASSPISPGMAEQFF
>TRBV5-1|17|TRBD2|TRBJ2-3|few
TGCGCCAGCAGTTCTGACCCCGGACTAGCAGGAGCAGATACGCAGTATTTT
CASSSDPGLAGADTQYF
>TRBV5-1|12|NA|TRBJ2-7|NA
TGCGCCAGCAGCTTACAGGGTAACGAGCAGTACTTC
CASSLQGNEQYF
>TRBV5-6|18|NA|TRBJ2-7|NA
TGTGCCAGCAGCTTGAAGGAGTCCCCCGGATCAGGGGTATACGAGCAGTACTTC
CASSLKESPGSGVYEQYF
>TRBV19|15|TRBD1|TRBJ2-7|NA
TGTGCCAGTAGTATTGGGGCAGGGGGTACCTACGAGCAGTACTTC
CASSIGAGGTYEQYF
>TRBV6-5|15|NA|TRBJ1-4|NA
TGTGCCACCCGACCTATGGACACGGGGTATGAAAAACTGTTTTTT
CATRPMDTGYEKLFF
>TRBV11-3|14|NA|TRBJ1-1|NA
TGTGCCAGCAGCTTAAATACAGGGTTCACTGAAGCTTTCTTT
CASSLNTGFTEAFF
>TRBV5-8|14|NA|TRBJ1-2|NA
TGTGCCAGCAGCTCCGGGGGAAAGGGCTATGGCTACACCTTC
CASSSGGKGYGYTF
>TRBV2|15|TRBD2|TRBJ2-3|NA
TGTGCCAGCAGTGTCGGCGGGGGAACGAGCGGTACGCAGTATTTT
CASSVGGGTSGTQYF